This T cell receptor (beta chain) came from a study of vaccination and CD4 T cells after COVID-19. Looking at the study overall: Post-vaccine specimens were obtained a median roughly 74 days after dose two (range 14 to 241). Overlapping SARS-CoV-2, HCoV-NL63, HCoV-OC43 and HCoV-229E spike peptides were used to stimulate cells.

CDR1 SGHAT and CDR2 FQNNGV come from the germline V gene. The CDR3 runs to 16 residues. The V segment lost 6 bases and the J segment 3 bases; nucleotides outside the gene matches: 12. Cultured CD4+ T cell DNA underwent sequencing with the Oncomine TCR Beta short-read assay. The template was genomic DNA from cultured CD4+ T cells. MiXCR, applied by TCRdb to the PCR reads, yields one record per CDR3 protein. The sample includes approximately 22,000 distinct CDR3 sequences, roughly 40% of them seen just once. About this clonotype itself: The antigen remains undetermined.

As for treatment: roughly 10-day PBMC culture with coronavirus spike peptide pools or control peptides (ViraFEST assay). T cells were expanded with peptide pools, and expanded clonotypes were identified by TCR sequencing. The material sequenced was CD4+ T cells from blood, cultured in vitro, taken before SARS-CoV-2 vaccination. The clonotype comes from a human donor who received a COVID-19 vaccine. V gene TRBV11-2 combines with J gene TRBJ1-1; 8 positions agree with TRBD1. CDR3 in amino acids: CASSFFRGRGDTEAFF. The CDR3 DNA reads TGTGCCAGCAGTTTTTTCAGGGGGCGGGGGGACACTGAAGCTTTCTTT.